This TCR beta chain emerged from a study of early T cells in non-severe SARS-CoV-2 infection. MiXCR was run by TCRdb on the 5' RACE reads, yielding one entry per CDR3 protein. The sample lists 20,000 to 30,000 distinct CDR3 sequences, 5.5% to 7% occurring once. The sequence was collected from an adult who was a healthcare worker with PCR-confirmed SARS-CoV-2 infection or an uninfected control (not recorded which). The sequenced sample was whole blood.

This CDR3 reads CASSARTEETQYF. In nucleotides, the CDR3 is TGTGCCAGCAGCGCCCGGACAGAAGAGACCCAGTACTTC. This rearrangement joins TRBV7-3 to TRBJ2-5; perhaps TRBD1 as D (6 bases). Germline V gene data show CDR1 as SGHTA and CDR2 as FQGTGA. The CDR3 spans 13 residues. V shed 5 bases and J shed 3 bases, with 10 bases lying between them.